The clone carrying this T cell receptor (beta chain) was observed a few times. Its target is unknown. This entry is derived from a study of shared clonotypes between healthy human individuals. Overall study: Used for every donor were three CD4 naive, three CD4 memory, two CD8 naive and one CD8 memory plate.

General observations from the study: Generally, naive subsets came out with larger estimated richness than memory subsets.

Every contributor of samples was a Caucasian grown-up residing in Nashville, Tennessee. Sequenced by immunoSEQ multiplex PCR; TCRdb stores in-frame clones only, minus some. The repertoire holds about 1 million clones, with roughly 70% as singletons. The CDR3 sequence is 13 residues long. Deletions cut 1 base from V and 3 bases from J, with 4 bases between. Germline-derived CDR1 and CDR2 are LNHNV and YYDKDF (reference sequence). The chain couples TRBV15 to TRBJ1-5; D not resolved. Material for sequencing was memory CD4+ T cells sorted from blood. Subset given: CD45RA-negative fraction. The receptor's source is a man in his late teens or twenties in good health. In DNA form, the CDR3 reads TGTGCCACCAGCAGAGGTTTCAATCAGCCCCAGCATTTT. Its translation is CATSRGFNQPQHF.